Presented here are 3 T cell receptor beta chains from one specimen sequenced in a study of response to subunit inactivated influenza vaccine. TCRdb fed the RT-PCR reads into MiXCR, producing one record per CDR3 protein. The data show hundreds of thousands of distinct CDR3 sequences, 7.6% seen once. Sequenced here: PBMCs from blood, sampled 23 months after vaccination. The receptors stem from a man aged 45-69 years who received an inactivated influenza vaccine.

This clonotype was seen a handful of times. This chain joins TRBV28 and TRBJ2-2; TRBD1 agrees at 9 bases. The J segment lost 4 bases and the V segment lost 3 bases, leaving 3 bases of the junction unmatched. The germline V gene encodes CDR1 MDHEN and CDR2 SYDVKM. The CDR3 has 15 amino acids. The CDR3 region is CASSLWTGATGELFF. DNA of the CDR3: TGTGCCAGCAGTTTGTGGACAGGGGCCACCGGGGAGCTGTTTTTT. The full variable domain, in which reference TRBV28 and TRBJ2-2 provide the parts outside the CDR3, is DVKVTQSSRYLVKRTGEKVFLECVQDMDHENMFWYRQDPGLGLRLIYFSYDVKMKEKGDIPEGYSVSREKKERFSLILESASTNQTSMYLCASSLWTGATGELFFGEGSRLTVL.

The CDR3 DNA is TGCGCCAGCAGTGGGGGGCTCTATGGCTACACCTTC. This codes for CASSGGLYGYTF. The chain joins TRBV5-1 to TRBJ1-2; a weak D match, TRBD1 (6 bases). Germline V CDR1 and CDR2: SGHRS, YFSETQ. The length of the CDR3 is 12 residues. V was clipped by 5 bases and J by 4 bases, with 9 bases between them.

This clonotype was detected many times. The chain combines TRBV3-1 with TRBJ2-7; 12 bases agree with TRBD2. Germline loops: CDR1 LGHDT, CDR2 YNNKEL (reference sequence). V shed 1 base and J 6 bases; nucleotides not matched to a gene: 4. The CDR3 is 15 residues long. CDR3 in amino acids: CASSQVSTSGGEQYF. The CDR3 DNA is TGTGCCAGCAGCCAAGTCTCGACTAGCGGGGGCGAGCAGTACTTC.